This TCR beta chain was retrieved from a study of blood T cell repertoires in COVID-19. At the level of the study: T cells, B-cell-depleted T cells, or PBMCs supplied cDNA or gDNA.

The Seattle patients, enrolled during active infection, were followed longitudinally. Only in-frame clones appear in the TCRdb table, and some are missing; sequencing was by immunoSEQ multiplex PCR. The repertoire consists of approximately 300,000 clones, with about 88% occurring once and the leading ten covering about 11%. The V and J ends lost 7 bases and 3 bases respectively, with 10 bases between them. CDR1 is SNHLY, CDR2 FYNNEI, per germline. This CDR3 contains 13 residues. V is TRBV2 and J is TRBJ1-5; D ambiguous. The sample consisted of peripheral blood. This clonotype originated in a woman in her twenties or thirties with COVID-19, enrolled during active disease. CDR3: CASTRDLNQPQHF. The CDR3 DNA is TGTGCCAGCACCCGGGATCTCAATCAGCCCCAGCATTTT.